This TCR beta chain was captured by sequencing in a study of T-cell memory formation after mild COVID-19. Via MiXCR, TCRdb re-called the 5' RACE reads, giving one row per CDR3 protein. The repertoire holds around 420,000 distinct CDR3 sequences, more than 20% seen once, with 7.5% to 10% in the top ten. This clonotype was counted a few times. The specimen sequenced was PBMCs or a T cell subset sorted from them (not recorded which). The TCR sequence derives from an adult woman who had mild COVID-19 (a few samples of this study predate the infection). Cell type and time point are not known.

The CDR3 loop is CASSWTPGEGELFF. In DNA form, the CDR3 reads TGCGCCAGCAGCTGGACTCCTGGTGAGGGGGAGCTGTTTTTT. The chain is built from TRBV5-1 and TRBJ2-2, with D maybe TRBD2 (5 bases). The CDR3 contains 14 residues. V gave up 3 bases and J gave up 8 bases, with 14 bases separating them. CDR1 is SGHRS, CDR2 YFSETQ, per germline.